These 32 T cell receptor beta chains were all obtained from the same sample, sequenced in a study of beta chain features in type 1 diabetes. Expressed TCRB transcripts were sequenced because the isolated RNA had all been reverse transcribed beforehand. Produced via immunoSEQ multiplex PCR; TCRdb's table is partial and in-frame only. The table includes 350,000 to 450,000 clones, less than 15% detected once. Sequenced sample: naive CD4+ T cells from blood. The receptor source for this set is a woman between 18 and 29 years old in good health.

This chain links TRBV29-1 with TRBJ2-3, with 10 nucleotides matching TRBD2. Germline values: CDR1 SQVTM, CDR2 ANQGSEA. J gave up 4 bases and V 6 bases, and 4 bases lay outside the gene matches. There are 13 residues in the CDR3. The DNA for the CDR3 is TGCAGCGTCAGCGGGAGGGCGGCAGATACGCAGTATTTT. Translation: CSVSGRAADTQYF.

V usage is TRBV7-2 and J usage is TRBJ2-1; TRBD2 agrees at 11 bases. The CDR3 totals 16 residues. V gave up 3 bases and J gave up 7 bases; unmatched junction bases: 8. Germline CDR1 SGHTA, CDR2 FQGNSA. CDR3 protein: CASSFTGTSGSNEQFF. The DNA for the CDR3 is TGTGCCAGCAGCTTCACCGGGACTAGCGGTTCTAATGAGCAGTTCTTC.

This clone was seen a few times. V and J are TRBV6-5 and TRBJ2-7; a weak D match, TRBD2 (6 bases). The CDR3 totals 13 residues. V was trimmed by 6 bases and J by 5 bases, leaving 14 bases between them. Per germline, CDR1 MNHEY and CDR2 SVGAGI. The CDR3 reads CASRRVAADEQYF. Written as DNA, the CDR3 is TGTGCCAGCAGACGGGTAGCGGCAGACGAGCAGTACTTC.

The genes are TRBV11-2 and TRBJ2-5; perhaps TRBD1 as D (6 bases). The CDR3 runs to 17 residues. CDR1 is SGHAT and CDR2 is FQNNGV in the germline V gene. V was trimmed by 5 bases and J by 2 bases, leaving 21 bases between them. As DNA, the CDR3 is TGTGCCAGCAGCCAGGCCCCACAGGGAAGGGGGCAAGAGACCCAGTACTTC. Translating it yields CASSQAPQGRGQETQYF.

This chain uses TRBV6-5 with TRBJ2-4; 8 bases are a match to TRBD1. V was pared by 0 bases and J by 6 bases, with 7 bases of the junction left unmatched. The length of the CDR3 is 16 residues. Germline CDR1 MNHEY, CDR2 SVGAGI. CDR3: CASSYSVPDRVNIQYF. The CDR3 coding sequence is TGTGCCAGCAGTTACTCCGTACCGGACAGGGTAAACATTCAGTACTTC.

V and J are TRBV11-2 and TRBJ1-2, with D perhaps matching TRBD1 (5 bases). V was clipped by 5 bases and J by 7 bases, with 23 bases between them. CDR3 size: 16 residues. Germline V lookup: CDR1 SGHAT, CDR2 FQNNGV. The CDR3 spells CASSLRRQPDYSGYTF. For the CDR3, the DNA is TGTGCCAGCAGCCTACGGAGACAGCCCGATTACTCTGGCTACACCTTC.

This chain joins TRBV15 and TRBJ2-7, with 7 bases aligning to TRBD2. CDR1 and CDR2 from the germline V gene are LNHNV and YYDKDF (reference sequence). V dropped 5 bases and J dropped 0; count of bases not matched to a gene: 7. The CDR3 is 15 amino acids. The CDR3 nucleotides are TGTGCCACCAGCCCTTTGCGGGAGTACTCCTACGAGCAGTACTTC. Encoded protein: CATSPLREYSYEQYF. Supplemented by reference TRBV15 and TRBJ2-7, the full variable domain reads DAMVIQNPRYQVTQFGKPVTLSCSQTLNHNVMYWYQQKSSQAPKLLFHYYDKDFNNEADTPDNFQSRRPNTSFCFLDIRSPGLGDTAMYLCATSPLREYSYEQYFGPGTRLTVT.

This clone was found a few times. The chain couples TRBV7-3 to TRBJ2-3; 7 nucleotides match TRBD2. Germline assignment: CDR1 SGHTA and CDR2 FQGTGA. V shed 0 bases, J shed 4 bases, and the junction held 1 base outside the gene matches. The CDR3 is 14 residues long. CDR3 region: CASSLTREADTQYF. Here the CDR3 DNA reads TGTGCCAGCAGCTTAACCCGGGAGGCAGATACGCAGTATTTT.

This clone occurred a few times. The chain uses TRBV15 and TRBJ1-2, with D unclear. The CDR3 extends over 15 amino acids. V was trimmed by 0 bases and J by 4 bases, leaving 12 bases between them. Per the germline V gene, CDR1 is LNHNV and CDR2 is YYDKDF (reference sequence). The DNA for the CDR3 is TGTGCCACCAGCAGAGATAAGAGTGGAGGCTATGGCTACACCTTC. As protein: CATSRDKSGGYGYTF.

The chain is built from TRBV30 and TRBJ2-5; TRBD1 matches 7 bases. This CDR3 region has 15 residues. V lost 1 base, J lost 5 bases, and 10 bases stayed unmatched. Germline V gene lookup returns CDR1 GTSNPN and CDR2 SVGIG (reference sequence). The CDR3 bases are TGTGCCTGGAGTGGACAGGGTTTCCTCCCCGAGACCCAGTACTTC. It is translated as CAWSGQGFLPETQYF.

The chain combines TRBV14 with TRBJ1-1; no reliable D call. Germline CDR1 SGHDN, CDR2 FVKESK. Between the trimmed V and J ends, which lost 4 bases and 1 base, there was a span of 4 bases. The CDR3 has 12 amino acids. This CDR3 reads CASSRGNTEAFF. The CDR3 DNA follows: TGTGCCAGCAGCCGCGGGAACACTGAAGCTTTCTTT.

This clone was seen a handful of times. The chain employs TRBV27 and TRBJ1-2; D is possibly TRBD1 (6 bases). This CDR3 comprises 16 residues. CDR1 is MNHEY, CDR2 SMNVEV, per germline (reference sequence). V was clipped by 5 bases and J by 1 base, with 17 bases between them. CDR3 in DNA: TGTGCCAGCAGTCCAGTTTTGGGGGCGGGTAACTATGGCTACACCTTC. Its protein is CASSPVLGAGNYGYTF.

The chain recombines TRBV5-4 with TRBJ2-7; 9 nucleotides match TRBD1. This CDR3 is built from 14 residues. V was clipped by 4 bases and J by 6 bases; unmatched bases: 8. Germline V CDR1 and CDR2: SGHNT, YYREEE (reference sequence). This chain's CDR3 is CASSPGTGFGEQYF. The CDR3 region has the DNA TGTGCCAGCAGCCCGGGGACAGGGTTCGGCGAGCAGTACTTC.

This clone was seen a handful of times. The chain is built from TRBV7-9 and TRBJ1-5; D remains ambiguous. The germline CDR1 and CDR2 sequences are SEHNR and FQNEAQ (reference sequence). Trimming shortened V by 1 base and J by 3 bases, and 10 bases separated the two germline ends. This CDR3 is 15 amino acids long. The CDR3 loop reads CASSLGAPNNQPQHF. CDR3 DNA: TGTGCCAGCAGCTTAGGGGCGCCCAACAATCAGCCCCAGCATTTT.

The sample holds a few counts of this clone. The chain employs TRBV5-4 and TRBJ2-2, with D possibly matching TRBD2 (5 bases). V was trimmed by 3 bases and J by 7 bases, leaving 13 bases between them. Germline CDR1 SGHNT, CDR2 YYREEE (reference sequence). The CDR3 extends over 14 amino acids. As DNA, the CDR3 is TGTGCCAGCAGCTACGGGGAAAGGAGCGGGGAGCTGTTTTTT. The encoded protein is CASSYGERSGELFF. The whole variable domain, filled in from reference TRBV5-4 and TRBJ2-2, reads ETGVTQSPTHLIKTRGQQVTLRCSSQSGHNTVSWYQQALGQGPQFIFQYYREEENGRGNFPPRFSGLQFPNYSSELNVNALELDDSALYLCASSYGERSGELFFGEGSRLTVL.

This clone was seen a few times. The V call is TRBV19, the J call TRBJ2-7; TRBD2 matches 10 bases. This CDR3 has 14 amino acids. The V and J ends lost 5 bases and 3 bases, in that order; junction bases with no gene match: 4. From germline, CDR1 is LNHDA and CDR2 SQIVND (reference sequence). CDR3 nucleotides: TGTGCCAGTAGTGCGCTAGCGGGAGACTACGAGCAGTACTTC. Encoded protein: CASSALAGDYEQYF.

The V and J genes are TRBV30 and TRBJ2-5; 10 nucleotides match TRBD1. Germline lookup yields CDR1 GTSNPN and CDR2 SVGIG (reference sequence). The CDR3 loop spans 15 amino acids. The J segment lost 5 bases and the V segment lost 5 bases, leaving 11 bases of the junction unmatched. CDR3 nucleotide sequence: TGTGCCTGGTCCCCGGGACAGGGGTTATTGGAGACCCAGTACTTC. Amino acids: CAWSPGQGLLETQYF.

The genes are TRBV14 and TRBJ2-1; TRBD2 aligns across 8 bases. This CDR3 is 14 amino acids long. Per the germline V gene, CDR1 is SGHDN and CDR2 is FVKESK. The junction had 7 bases not matched to a gene; V was cut back by 6 bases and J by 6 bases. CDR3 in amino acids: CASSFGSGTNEQFF. Written as DNA, the CDR3 is TGTGCCAGCAGTTTCGGTAGCGGGACCAATGAGCAGTTCTTC.

The rearrangement joins TRBV4-1 to TRBJ2-5; 7 bases are shared with TRBD1. The V gene end was trimmed by 3 bases and the J gene end by 2 bases; junction bases not matched to a gene: 12. This CDR3 has 17 amino acids. Looked up from germline, CDR1 is MGHRA and CDR2 is YSYEKL. CDR3 region: CASSHNAGTDPQETQYF. CDR3 nucleotide sequence: TGCGCCAGCAGCCACAACGCAGGGACAGACCCTCAAGAGACCCAGTACTTC.

V is TRBV30 and J is TRBJ2-5; TRBD2 aligns across 7 bases. CDR1 and CDR2 (germline): GTSNPN, SVGIG (reference sequence). V dropped 0 bases and J dropped 1; count of bases not matched to a gene: 5. The CDR3 runs 15 residues. This CDR3 reads CAWSVLAAAQETQYF. The CDR3 nucleotides read TGTGCCTGGAGTGTCCTAGCGGCAGCCCAAGAGACCCAGTACTTC.

The V call is TRBV7-9, the J call TRBJ1-1; the D is unclear. The CDR3 totals 13 residues. The germline V gene has CDR1 SEHNR and CDR2 FQNEAQ (reference sequence). V lost 8 bases, J lost 0 bases, and 10 bases lay in between. The CDR3 loop is CASAKLVNTEAFF. In DNA, the CDR3 is TGTGCCAGCGCTAAACTCGTGAACACTGAAGCTTTCTTT. Together with reference TRBV7-9 and TRBJ1-1, the CDR3 gives the full variable domain: DTGVSQNPRHKITKRGQNVTFRCDPISEHNRLYWYRQTLGQGPEFLTYFQNEAQLEKSRLLSDRFSAERPKGSFSTLEIQRTEQGDSAMYLCASAKLVNTEAFFGQGTRLTVV.

This chain connects TRBV2 to TRBJ2-1; D may be TRBD2 (6 bases). The V end lost 3 bases, the J end lost 5 bases, and 17 bases lay between the germline ends. The CDR3 covers 16 residues. The germline V gene has CDR1 SNHLY and CDR2 FYNNEI. The CDR3: CASSEYGSGVDNEQFF. CDR3 coding DNA: TGTGCCAGCAGTGAGTATGGCTCGGGGGTCGACAATGAGCAGTTCTTC.

The sample holds a few counts of this clone. The genes are TRBV7-9 and TRBJ1-4; possible D gene TRBD1, 5 bases. The CDR3 has 16 residues. In germline, CDR1 is SEHNR, CDR2 FQNEAQ (reference sequence). V dropped 2 bases and J dropped 5 bases, with 15 bases sitting between them. CDR3 nucleotides: TGTGCCAGCAGCTTAAACCCCGGGGGGAGGAATGAAAAACTGTTTTTT. Translated: CASSLNPGGRNEKLFF. Variable domain in full (rest from reference TRBV7-9 and TRBJ1-4): DTGVSQNPRHKITKRGQNVTFRCDPISEHNRLYWYRQTLGQGPEFLTYFQNEAQLEKSRLLSDRFSAERPKGSFSTLEIQRTEQGDSAMYLCASSLNPGGRNEKLFFGSGTQLSVL.

In its sample, this clone was seen a few times. The V gene is TRBV30, the J gene TRBJ2-5, with a possible D match to TRBD2 (6 bases). V lost 1 base and J 5 bases, leaving 11 bases between the germline ends. This CDR3 contains 13 residues. The V gene's germline CDR1 is GTSNPN and CDR2 SVGIG (reference sequence). The CDR3 DNA reads as TGTGCCTGGAGTGGGAGGGATGGGGAGACCCAGTACTTC. Its translation: CAWSGRDGETQYF.

The chain couples TRBV28 to TRBJ2-1; 8 bases map to TRBD2. The V and J ends lost 6 bases and 6 bases, in that order; junction bases with no gene match: 13. The CDR3 is 16 amino acids. Germline CDR1 reads MDHEN; CDR2 reads SYDVKM. The CDR3 spells CASSLFSGSYSNEQFF. DNA of the CDR3: TGTGCCAGCAGCCTCTTCAGCGGGAGCTATAGCAATGAGCAGTTCTTC.

The chain joins TRBV9 to TRBJ1-1; D gene uncertain. CDR3 length: 12 residues. V lost 3 bases to trimming and J lost 3 bases, with 6 bases between them. Germline CDR1 SGDLS, CDR2 YYNGEE. In nucleotides, the CDR3 is TGTGCCAGCAGCGCCCGGGACACTGAAGCTTTCTTT. It encodes CASSARDTEAFF.

The table lists this clone with a few counts. Other DNA sequences in this specimen translate into the identical CDR3. The V and J genes are TRBV30 and TRBJ1-3; unclear D gene. Between the trimmed V and J ends, which lost 4 bases and 0 bases, there was a span of 7 bases. CDR3 length equals 13 residues. Per germline, CDR1 GTSNPN and CDR2 SVGIG (reference sequence). The CDR3 reads CAWNRVSGNTIYF. The CDR3 region has the DNA TGTGCCTGGAACCGGGTCTCTGGAAACACCATATATTTT.

The chain employs TRBV19 and TRBJ2-7, with 9 bases fitting TRBD1. The J segment lost 6 bases and the V segment lost 0 bases, leaving 9 bases of the junction unmatched. The CDR3 is made up of 16 amino acids. Germline loops: CDR1 LNHDA, CDR2 SQIVND (reference sequence). CDR3 nucleotides: TGTGCCAGTAGTATAGAGGACGGGACAGGGTCAGTCGAGCAGTACTTC. Its translation: CASSIEDGTGSVEQYF.

The chain is built from TRBV5-1 and TRBJ2-1, with 7 bases that match TRBD2. Trimming took 4 bases from V and 7 from J; bases not matched to a gene: 5. Germline V lookup: CDR1 SGHRS, CDR2 YFSETQ. The CDR3 runs to 13 residues. CDR3 nucleotide sequence: TGCGCCAGCAGCCTAATCGGGGGGAATGAGCAGTTCTTC. Encoded protein: CASSLIGGNEQFF.

This chain joins TRBV5-1 and TRBJ2-5, with 10 bases fitting TRBD1. Germline V gene lookup returns CDR1 SGHRS and CDR2 YFSETQ. The CDR3 contains 15 residues. The trim removed 3 bases at V and 4 bases at J, leaving 6 bases unmatched. Here the CDR3 reads CASSWGQGRGETQYF. DNA of the CDR3: TGCGCCAGCAGCTGGGGACAGGGGCGAGGAGAGACCCAGTACTTC. The whole variable domain, remainder taken from reference TRBV5-1 and TRBJ2-5, is KAGVTQTPRYLIKTRGQQVTLSCSPISGHRSVSWYQQTPGQGLQFLFEYFSETQRNKGNFPGRFSGRQFSNSRSEMNVSTLELGDSALYLCASSWGQGRGETQYFGPGTRLLVL.

V and J are TRBV28 and TRBJ2-3; 9 bases line up with TRBD2. Looked up from germline, CDR1 is MDHEN and CDR2 is SYDVKM. The CDR3 sequence is 19 residues long. V lost 0 bases to trimming and J lost 3 bases; unmatched junction nucleotides: 13. The CDR3 reads CASSLWAGLAGMETDTQYF. The CDR3 DNA is TGTGCCAGCAGTTTATGGGCAGGGCTAGCGGGAATGGAGACAGATACGCAGTATTTT.

A few counts support this clone. The chain has TRBV5-1 and TRBJ1-4; TRBD1 might be the D (5 bases). Germline CDR1 SGHRS, CDR2 YFSETQ. The CDR3 loop spans 15 amino acids. V was shortened by 0 bases and J by 8 bases, with 14 bases between the two germline ends. The CDR3 sequence is CASSLDGRVGEKLFF. The CDR3 nucleotides read TGCGCCAGCAGCTTGGACGGCAGGGTGGGAGAAAAACTGTTTTTT.